This T cell receptor (beta chain) was profiled in a study of T cells in Graves' hyperthyroidism and ophthalmopathy. At the level of the study: Peripheral blood was taken when the disease was first diagnosed, before any treatment began. Findings and limits, study-wide: In the blood, most expanded thyroid clonotypes above 0.001 appeared as well.

Subjects aged 18 to 65 presented with newly diagnosed hyperthyroidism of less than 2 months' duration. Concerning this clonotype: What it recognizes is unknown.

CDR3 length: 14 residues. Trimming cost V 4 bases and J 2 bases, with 11 bases left between them. CDR1 and CDR2 (germline): SEHNR, FQNEAQ (reference sequence). TCR beta CDR3 region amplification was performed from RNA transcripts. The HTBI primer set drove a first-round RT-PCR of the TCR CDR3. TCRdb recomputed calls from the multiplex PCR reads with MiXCR, one row per CDR3 protein. The table lists about 96,000 distinct CDR3 sequences, approximately 56% of them singletons, with around 30% in the top ten. The sequenced material came from blood. This sequence was found in a woman in her 40s with Graves' hyperthyroidism. The chain has TRBV7-9 and TRBJ1-1; D might be TRBD1 (5 bases). Here the CDR3 reads CASSSGGFNTEAFF. The CDR3 DNA sequence: TGTGCCAGCAGCTCCGGGGGGTTCAACACTGAAGCTTTCTTT.